A single sample is the source of the 5 T cell receptor beta chains below, sequenced in a study of T-cell memory formation after mild COVID-19 (dated by TCRdb to about 2021). Libraries were built with 5' RACE. Instrument used: Illumina NovaSeq 6000. The public reads were reanalyzed by TCRdb: fastp trimming at Q25, MiXCR alignment, in-frame beta chains only. Each entry merges the rows of one CDR3 protein and shows their most common DNA and genes. The sample has about 340,000 distinct CDR3 sequences on record, approximately 16% of them singletons. The ten largest clones represent around 20% of the sample. Sequencing used PBMCs or a T cell subset sorted from them (not recorded which). All receptors come from a man aged 18 to 30 who had mild COVID-19 (a few samples of this study predate the infection). The sample titles of this study are shuffled in the database, so cell type and time point are left out; the donor was told from shared clones.

CDR3 in DNA: TGTGCCAGCAGCTTAGGTCACGTCTCTGGGGCCAACGTCCTGACTTTC. Translated, it gives CASSLGHVSGANVLTF. The genes are TRBV7-9 and TRBJ2-6; D unclear. Germline CDR1 and CDR2: SEHNR and FQNEAQ (reference sequence). This CDR3 region has 16 residues. Trimming took off 1 base at V and 0 bases at J, with 7 bases between the two ends.

The rearrangement links TRBV20-1 to TRBJ1-6; no definite D call. Germline CDR1 and CDR2: DFQATT and SNEGSKA (reference sequence). V shed 2 bases and J shed 5 bases, with 13 bases lying between them. CDR3 length: 15 residues. For the CDR3, the DNA is TGCAGTGCTAGACGCGGGAATCTGAATAATTCACCCCTCCACTTT. The encoded protein is CSARRGNLNNSPLHF.

This clonotype was found many times. The chain recombines TRBV7-6 with TRBJ2-7; possibly TRBD1 or TRBD2 for D (5 bases each). Germline CDR1 SGHVS, CDR2 FNYEAQ. V was pared by 5 bases and J by 5 bases, with 16 bases between. The CDR3 extends over 14 amino acids. The CDR3 nucleotides read TGTGCCAGCAGCCGGGACCTTTCGTGGGACGAGCAGTACTTC. Translation gives CASSRDLSWDEQYF.

This clonotype was seen more than once but under ten times. The V call is TRBV6-2 or TRBV6-3, the J call TRBJ2-7; D may correspond to TRBD1 or TRBD2 (5 bases each). In germline, CDR1 is MNHEY, CDR2 SVGEGT. Between the trimmed V and J ends, which lost 4 bases and 2 bases, there was a span of 12 bases. The CDR3 has 14 residues. CDR3 region: CASSFGTGTYEQYV. The CDR3 DNA follows: TGTGCCAGCAGTTTTGGGACGGGGACCTACGAGCAGTACGTC.

This clonotype was detected many times. J is TRBJ2-1 and V is TRBV27; D tentatively reads TRBD1 or TRBD2 (5 bases each). The CDR3 totals 14 residues. Trimming took 2 bases from V and 3 from J, leaving 8 bases between them. Germline V gene data show CDR1 as MNHEY and CDR2 as SMNVEV (reference sequence). The DNA for the CDR3 is TGTGCCAGCAGTTTAGGGGGATTCTACAATGAGCAGTTCTTC. This encodes CASSLGGFYNEQFF.